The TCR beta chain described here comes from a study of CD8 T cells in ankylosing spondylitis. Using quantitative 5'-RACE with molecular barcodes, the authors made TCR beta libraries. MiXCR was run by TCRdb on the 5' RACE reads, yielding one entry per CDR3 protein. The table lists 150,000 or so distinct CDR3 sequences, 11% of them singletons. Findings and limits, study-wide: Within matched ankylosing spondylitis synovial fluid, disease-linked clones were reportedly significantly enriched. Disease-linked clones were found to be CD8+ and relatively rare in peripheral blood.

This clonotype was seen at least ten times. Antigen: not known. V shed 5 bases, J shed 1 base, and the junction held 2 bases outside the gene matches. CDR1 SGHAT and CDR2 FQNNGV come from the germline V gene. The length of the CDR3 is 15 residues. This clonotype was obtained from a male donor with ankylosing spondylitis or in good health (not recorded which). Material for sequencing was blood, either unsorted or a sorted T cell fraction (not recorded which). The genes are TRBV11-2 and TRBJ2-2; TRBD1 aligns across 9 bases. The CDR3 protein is CASSRTGVNTGELFF. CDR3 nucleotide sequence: TGTGCCAGCAGCCGGACAGGGGTGAACACCGGGGAGCTGTTTTTT.